This T cell receptor beta chain was identified during a study of shared clonotypes between healthy human individuals. Using immunoSEQ multiplex PCR, the repertoire was profiled, and TCRdb retains in-frame clones only, with some absent. The sample lists about 2 million clones; approximately 94% were seen once. V was pared by 1 base and J by 1 base, with 11 bases between. Germline assignment: CDR1 LGHNA and CDR2 YSLEER. CDR3 length: 16 amino acids. The naive CD8 population came from CD45RO-negative cells selected for CCR7, without terminally differentiated effector memory CD45RA+ cells. This sequence was found in a man between 18 and 29 years old in good health. V usage is TRBV4-3 and J usage is TRBJ2-1; D perhaps matches TRBD1 (6 bases). Sequenced material: naive CD8+ T cells sorted from blood. The DNA of the CDR3 is TGCGCCAGCAGCCAAGTTGAGGGGGTATCCTACAATGAGCAGTTCTTC. Amino acids: CASSQVEGVSYNEQFF.